The subject of this entry is one T cell receptor (beta chain). No antigen is known for it. This record comes from a study of siplizumab effects on memory and regulatory T cells. Points from the study as a whole: Naive T cell populations appeared to exhibit greater diversity than memory cells and appeared to be major alloresponse contributors.

Trimming took off 1 base at V and 1 base at J, with 4 bases between the two ends. This CDR3 is built from 14 residues. CDR1 and CDR2 (germline): PRHDT, FYEKMQ (reference sequence). Data came from immunoSEQ multiplex PCR; TCRdb stores just in-frame clones and leaves some out. Altogether some 80,000 clones are present, over 90% being singletons, with the ten largest covering approximately 18%. Specimen: CD8+ T cells sorted from blood. This chain links TRBV13 with TRBJ2-2; no clear D gene. The sequence derives from a human donor in good health. CDR3: CASSLVENTGELFF. The CDR3 DNA reads as TGTGCCAGCAGCTTAGTCGAGAACACCGGGGAGCTGTTTTTT.